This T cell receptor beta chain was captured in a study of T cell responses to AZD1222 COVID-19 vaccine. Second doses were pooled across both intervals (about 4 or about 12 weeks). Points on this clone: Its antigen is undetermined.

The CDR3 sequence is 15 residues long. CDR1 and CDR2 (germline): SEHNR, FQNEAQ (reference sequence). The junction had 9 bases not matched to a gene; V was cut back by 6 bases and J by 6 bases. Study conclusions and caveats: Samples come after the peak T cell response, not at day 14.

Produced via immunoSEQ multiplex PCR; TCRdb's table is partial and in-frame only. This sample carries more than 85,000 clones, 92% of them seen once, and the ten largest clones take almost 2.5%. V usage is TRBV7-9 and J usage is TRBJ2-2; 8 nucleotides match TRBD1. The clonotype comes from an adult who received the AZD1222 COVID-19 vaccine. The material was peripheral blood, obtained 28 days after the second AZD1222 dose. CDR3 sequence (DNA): TGTGCCAGCAGTCGACGACAGGGGTGGTCCGGGGAGCTGTTTTTT. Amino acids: CASSRRQGWSGELFF.